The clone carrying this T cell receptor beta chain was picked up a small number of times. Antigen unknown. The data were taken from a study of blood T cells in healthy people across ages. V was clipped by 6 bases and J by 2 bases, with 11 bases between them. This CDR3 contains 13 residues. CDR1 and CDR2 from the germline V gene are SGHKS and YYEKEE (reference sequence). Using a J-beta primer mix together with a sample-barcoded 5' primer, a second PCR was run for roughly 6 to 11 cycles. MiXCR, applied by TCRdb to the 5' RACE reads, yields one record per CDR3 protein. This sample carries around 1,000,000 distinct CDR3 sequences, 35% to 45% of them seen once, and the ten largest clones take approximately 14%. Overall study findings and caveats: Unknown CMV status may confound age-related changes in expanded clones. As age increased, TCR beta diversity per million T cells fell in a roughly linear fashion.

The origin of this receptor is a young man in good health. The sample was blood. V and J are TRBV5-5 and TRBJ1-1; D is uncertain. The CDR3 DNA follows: TGTGCCAGCAACCCCCCCGGTAACACTGAAGCTTTCTTT. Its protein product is CASNPPGNTEAFF.